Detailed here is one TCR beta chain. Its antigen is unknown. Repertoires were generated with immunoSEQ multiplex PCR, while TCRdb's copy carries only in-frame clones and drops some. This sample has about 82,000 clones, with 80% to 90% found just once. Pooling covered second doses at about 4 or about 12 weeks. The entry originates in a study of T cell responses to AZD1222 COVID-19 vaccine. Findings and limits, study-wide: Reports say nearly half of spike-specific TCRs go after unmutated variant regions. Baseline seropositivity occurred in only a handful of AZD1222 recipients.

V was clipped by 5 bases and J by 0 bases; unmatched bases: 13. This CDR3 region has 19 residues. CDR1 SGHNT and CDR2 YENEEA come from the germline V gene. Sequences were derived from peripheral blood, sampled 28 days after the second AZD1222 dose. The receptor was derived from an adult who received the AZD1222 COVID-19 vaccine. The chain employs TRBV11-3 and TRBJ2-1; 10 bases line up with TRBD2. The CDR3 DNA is TGTGCCAGCAGCCCTGGATTTAGCGGGGGGTCGAGCTCCTACAATGAGCAGTTCTTC. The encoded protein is CASSPGFSGGSSSYNEQFF.